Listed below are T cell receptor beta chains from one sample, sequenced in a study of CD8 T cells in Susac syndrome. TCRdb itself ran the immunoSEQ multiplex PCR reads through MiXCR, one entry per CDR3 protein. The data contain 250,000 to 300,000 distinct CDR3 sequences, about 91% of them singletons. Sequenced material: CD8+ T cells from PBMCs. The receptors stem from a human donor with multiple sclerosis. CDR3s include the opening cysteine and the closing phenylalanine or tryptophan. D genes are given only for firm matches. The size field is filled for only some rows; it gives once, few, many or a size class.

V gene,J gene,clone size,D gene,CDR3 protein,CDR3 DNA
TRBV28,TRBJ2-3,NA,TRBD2,CASSHGLVGLSDTQYF,TGTGCCAGCAGCCACGGACTAGTAGGTTTATCGGATACGCAGTATTTT
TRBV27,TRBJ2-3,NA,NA,CASSFGLDTQYF,TGTGCCAGCAGTTTCGGTCTAGATACGCAGTATTTT
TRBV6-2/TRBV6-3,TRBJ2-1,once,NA,CASSTLEPSYNEQFF,TGTGCCAGCAGCACCTTGGAGCCTAGCTACAATGAGCAGTTCTTC
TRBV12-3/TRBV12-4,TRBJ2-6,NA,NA,CASSLAQPLDSPSFSGANVLTF,TGTGCCAGCAGTTTAGCCCAACCCTTAGACAGCCCATCCTTCTCTGGGGCCAACGTCCTGACTTTC
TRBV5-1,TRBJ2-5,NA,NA,CASSFTLGLEETQYF,TGCGCCAGCAGCTTCACGTTGGGACTGGAAGAGACCCAGTACTTC
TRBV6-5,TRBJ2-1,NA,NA,CASSYQGGGNEQFF,TGTGCCAGCAGTTACCAAGGAGGAGGCAATGAGCAGTTCTTC
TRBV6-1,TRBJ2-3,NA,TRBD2,CASSDGAGGGADTQYF,TGTGCCAGCAGTGACGGAGCGGGGGGCGGTGCAGATACGCAGTATTTT
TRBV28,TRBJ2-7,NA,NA,CASSRTASSYEQYF,TGTGCCAGCAGTAGGACAGCAAGTTCCTACGAGCAGTACTTC
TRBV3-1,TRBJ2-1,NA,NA,CASSQAGRGVYEQFF,TGTGCCAGCAGCCAAGCCGGACGAGGGGTATATGAGCAGTTCTTC
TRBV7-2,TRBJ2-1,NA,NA,CASTTPPHYNEQFF,TGTGCCAGCACCACCCCCCCACACTACAATGAGCAGTTCTTC
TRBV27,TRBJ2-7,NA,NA,CASSLIRRRGFDEQYF,TGTGCCAGCAGTTTGATAAGGCGTCGGGGCTTCGACGAGCAGTACTTC
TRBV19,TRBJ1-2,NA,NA,CASSHVGSVDYGYTF,TGTGCCAGTAGTCACGTAGGTTCAGTTGACTATGGCTACACCTTC
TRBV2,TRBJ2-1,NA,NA,CASSDPGPYNEQFF,TGTGCCAGCAGTGACCCGGGCCCCTACAATGAGCAGTTCTTC